At least ten counts were recorded for the clone carrying this T cell receptor beta chain. Its antigen remains unknown. CDR1 is MNHEY and CDR2 is SMNVEV in the germline V gene (reference sequence). V was clipped by 5 bases and J by 0 bases; unmatched bases: 9. The CDR3 runs 16 residues. The sample is drawn from a study of human T cells and chemical hapten exposure. Study details: The patients were mostly female; they had alopecia areata, totalis or universalis.

Stated time point: patch test 1, 2 weeks after DPC sensitization. Stated treatment: therapeutic diphenylcyclopropenone sensitization with weekly scalp DPC. Attachment of unique molecular identifiers to individual cDNA molecules was performed in the library. TCRdb redid the calling of the RACE reads with MiXCR, one entry per CDR3 protein. The table records 80,000 to 100,000 distinct CDR3 sequences, around 7.8% of them present only once. Whole-study findings and limits: All donors were alopecia patients, so their immunity may differ from that of healthy people.

The chain links TRBV27 to TRBJ1-2; TRBD1 agrees at 7 bases. This receptor was obtained from a woman in her thirties with alopecia areata. Some clones in this sample may be carry-over from other donors' samples. Sequences were derived from whole blood, sampled in connection with sensitization to the hapten diphenylcyclopropenone (DPC). The CDR3 DNA reads as TGTGCCAGCAGTCCACCAGGACAGGTGACTAACTATGGCTACACCTTC. Its translation is CASSPPGQVTNYGYTF.